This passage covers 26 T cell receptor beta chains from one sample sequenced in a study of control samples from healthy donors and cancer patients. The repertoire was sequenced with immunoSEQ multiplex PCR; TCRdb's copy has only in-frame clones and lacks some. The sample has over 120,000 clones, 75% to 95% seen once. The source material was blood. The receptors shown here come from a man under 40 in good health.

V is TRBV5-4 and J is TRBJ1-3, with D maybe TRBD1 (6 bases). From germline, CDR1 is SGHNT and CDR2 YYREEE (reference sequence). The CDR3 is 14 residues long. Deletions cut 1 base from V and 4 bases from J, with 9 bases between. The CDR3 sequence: CASSLSGAGNTIYF. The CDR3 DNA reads TGTGCCAGCAGCTTGTCAGGGGCCGGAAACACCATATATTTT.

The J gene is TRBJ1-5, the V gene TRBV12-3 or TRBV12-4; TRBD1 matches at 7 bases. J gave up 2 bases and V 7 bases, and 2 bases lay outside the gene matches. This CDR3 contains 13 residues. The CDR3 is CASTQGGNQPQHF. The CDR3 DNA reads TGTGCCAGCACTCAGGGGGGCAATCAGCCCCAGCATTTT.

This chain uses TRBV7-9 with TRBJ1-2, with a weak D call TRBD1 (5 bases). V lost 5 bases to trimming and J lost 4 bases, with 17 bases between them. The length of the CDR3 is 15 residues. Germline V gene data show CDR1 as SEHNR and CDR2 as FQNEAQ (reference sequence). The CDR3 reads CASSLTGQGSYGYTF. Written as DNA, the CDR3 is TGTGCCAGCAGCCTTACGGGGCAGGGATCCTATGGCTACACCTTC.

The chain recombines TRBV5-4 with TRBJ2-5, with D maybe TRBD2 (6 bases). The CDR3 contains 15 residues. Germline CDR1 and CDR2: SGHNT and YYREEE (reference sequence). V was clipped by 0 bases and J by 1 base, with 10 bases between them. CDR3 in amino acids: CASSLARGTQETQYF. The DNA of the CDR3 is TGTGCCAGCAGCTTGGCCCGGGGGACCCAAGAGACCCAGTACTTC.

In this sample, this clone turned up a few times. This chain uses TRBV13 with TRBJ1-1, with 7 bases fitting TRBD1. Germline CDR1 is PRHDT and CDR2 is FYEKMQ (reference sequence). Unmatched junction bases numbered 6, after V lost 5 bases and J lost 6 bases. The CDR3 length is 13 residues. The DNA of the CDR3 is TGTGCCAGCAGCAGACAGGGCGCCGCTGAAGCTTTCTTT. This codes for CASSRQGAAEAFF.

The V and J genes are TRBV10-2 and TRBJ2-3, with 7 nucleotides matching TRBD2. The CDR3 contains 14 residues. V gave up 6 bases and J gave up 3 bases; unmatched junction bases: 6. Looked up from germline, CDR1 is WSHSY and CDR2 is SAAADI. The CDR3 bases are TGCGCCAGCAGGGATAGCGGGCCAACAGATACGCAGTATTTT. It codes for CASRDSGPTDTQYF.

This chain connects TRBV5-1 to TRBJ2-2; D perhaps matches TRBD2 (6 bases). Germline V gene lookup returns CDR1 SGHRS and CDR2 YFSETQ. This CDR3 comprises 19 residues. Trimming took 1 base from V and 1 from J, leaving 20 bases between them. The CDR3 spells CASSLLGFSGTKNTGELFF. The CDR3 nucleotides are TGCGCCAGCAGCTTGTTAGGTTTTAGCGGAACTAAGAACACCGGGGAGCTGTTTTTT.

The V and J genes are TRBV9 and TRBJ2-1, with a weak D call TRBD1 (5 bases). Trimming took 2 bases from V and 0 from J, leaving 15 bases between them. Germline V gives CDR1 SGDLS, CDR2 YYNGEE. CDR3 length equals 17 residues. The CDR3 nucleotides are TGTGCCAGCAGCGTCCAATCCAGGGTGAGCTCCTACAATGAGCAGTTCTTC. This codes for CASSVQSRVSSYNEQFF.

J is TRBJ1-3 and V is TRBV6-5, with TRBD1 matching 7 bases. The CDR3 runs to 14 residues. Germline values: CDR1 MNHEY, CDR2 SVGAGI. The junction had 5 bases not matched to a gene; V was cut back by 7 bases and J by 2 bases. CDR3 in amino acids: CASTQGTAGNTIYF. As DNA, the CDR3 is TGTGCCAGCACCCAAGGGACAGCTGGAAACACCATATATTTT.

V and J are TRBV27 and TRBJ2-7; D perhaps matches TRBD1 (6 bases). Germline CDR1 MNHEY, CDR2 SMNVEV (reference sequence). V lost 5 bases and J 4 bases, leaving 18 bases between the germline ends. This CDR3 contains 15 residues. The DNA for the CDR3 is TGTGCCAGCAGTCTCCAAGGGGGAACGACTTACGAGCAGTACTTC. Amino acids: CASSLQGGTTYEQYF.

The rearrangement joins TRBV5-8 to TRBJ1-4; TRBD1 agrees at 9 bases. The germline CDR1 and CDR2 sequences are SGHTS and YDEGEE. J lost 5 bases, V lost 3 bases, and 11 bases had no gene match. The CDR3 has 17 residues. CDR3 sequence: CASSWGIGQGINEKLFF. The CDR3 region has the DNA TGTGCCAGCAGCTGGGGGATCGGACAGGGGATAAATGAAAAACTGTTTTTT.

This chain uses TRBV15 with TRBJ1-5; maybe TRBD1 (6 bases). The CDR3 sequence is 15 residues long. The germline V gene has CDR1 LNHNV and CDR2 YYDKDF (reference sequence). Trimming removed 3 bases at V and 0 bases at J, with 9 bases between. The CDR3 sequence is CATSSRQDSNQPQHF. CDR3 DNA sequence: TGTGCCACCAGCAGCAGACAGGATAGCAATCAGCCCCAGCATTTT.

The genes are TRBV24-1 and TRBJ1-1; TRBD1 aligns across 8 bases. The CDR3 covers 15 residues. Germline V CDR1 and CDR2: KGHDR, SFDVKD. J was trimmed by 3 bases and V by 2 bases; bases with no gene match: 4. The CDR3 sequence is CATSDSNRGYTEAFF. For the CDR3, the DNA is TGTGCCACCAGTGATTCCAACAGGGGGTACACTGAAGCTTTCTTT.

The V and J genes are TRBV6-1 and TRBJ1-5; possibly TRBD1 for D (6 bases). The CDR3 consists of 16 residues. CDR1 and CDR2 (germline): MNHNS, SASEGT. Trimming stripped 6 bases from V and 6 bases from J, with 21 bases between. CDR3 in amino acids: CASREIQGSSAQPQHF. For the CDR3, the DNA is TGTGCCAGCAGGGAAATACAGGGTTCTAGCGCTCAGCCCCAGCATTTT.

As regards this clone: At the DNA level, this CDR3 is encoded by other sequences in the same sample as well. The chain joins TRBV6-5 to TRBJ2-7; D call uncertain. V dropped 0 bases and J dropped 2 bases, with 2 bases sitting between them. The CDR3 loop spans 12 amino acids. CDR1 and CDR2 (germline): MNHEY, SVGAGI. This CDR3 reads CASSYSPYEQYF. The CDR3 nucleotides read TGTGCCAGCAGTTACTCACCCTACGAGCAGTACTTC.

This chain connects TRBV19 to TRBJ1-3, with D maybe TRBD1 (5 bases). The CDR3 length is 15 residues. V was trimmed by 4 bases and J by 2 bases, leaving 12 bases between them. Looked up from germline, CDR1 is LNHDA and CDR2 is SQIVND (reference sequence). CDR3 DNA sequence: TGTGCCAGTAGTAACGACCAGGGAGCTGGAAACACCATATATTTT. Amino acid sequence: CASSNDQGAGNTIYF.

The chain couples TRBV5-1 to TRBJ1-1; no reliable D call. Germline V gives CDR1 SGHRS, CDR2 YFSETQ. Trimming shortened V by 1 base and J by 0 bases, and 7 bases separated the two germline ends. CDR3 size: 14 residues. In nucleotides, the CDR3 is TGCGCCAGCAGCTTGTGGAAAATGAACACTGAAGCTTTCTTT. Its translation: CASSLWKMNTEAFF.

CDR3 DNA sequence: TGTGCCAGCAGTTACGCCGGGACAGCGAACACTGAAGCTTTCTTT. It specifies CASSYAGTANTEAFF. The chain uses TRBV6-5 and TRBJ1-1; 7 bases fit TRBD1. The V and J ends lost 2 bases and 1 base, in that order; junction bases with no gene match: 4. Germline loops: CDR1 MNHEY, CDR2 SVGAGI. The CDR3 runs 15 residues.

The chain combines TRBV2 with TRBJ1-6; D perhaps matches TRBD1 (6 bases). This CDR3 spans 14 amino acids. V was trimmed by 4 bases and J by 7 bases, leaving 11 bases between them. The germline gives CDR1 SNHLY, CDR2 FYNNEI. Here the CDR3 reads CASSAWTENSPLHF. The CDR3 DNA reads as TGTGCCAGCAGTGCGTGGACAGAAAATTCACCCCTCCACTTT.

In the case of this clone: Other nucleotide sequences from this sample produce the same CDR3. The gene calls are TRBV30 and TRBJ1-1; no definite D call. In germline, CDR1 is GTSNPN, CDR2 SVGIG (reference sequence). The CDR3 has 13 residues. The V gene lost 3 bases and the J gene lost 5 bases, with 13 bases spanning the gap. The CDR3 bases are TGTGCCTGGAGGTCCCGGACGGGTACTGAAGCTTTCTTT. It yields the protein CAWRSRTGTEAFF.

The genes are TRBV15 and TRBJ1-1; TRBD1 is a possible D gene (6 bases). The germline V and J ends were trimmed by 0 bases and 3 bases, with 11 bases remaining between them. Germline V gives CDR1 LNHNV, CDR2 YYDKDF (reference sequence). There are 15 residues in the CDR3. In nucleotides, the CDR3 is TGTGCCACCAGCAGAGAAGGGGGTCTAGACACTGAAGCTTTCTTT. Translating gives CATSREGGLDTEAFF.

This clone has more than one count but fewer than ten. The CDR3 nucleotides read TGTGCCAGCAGTGAAGTGCGGTTCCGCGAGCAGTACTTC. This codes for CASSEVRFREQYF. This chain links TRBV2 with TRBJ2-7; D call uncertain. The length of the CDR3 is 13 residues. The germline V and J ends were trimmed by 1 base and 6 bases, with 10 bases remaining between them. From germline, CDR1 is SNHLY and CDR2 FYNNEI.

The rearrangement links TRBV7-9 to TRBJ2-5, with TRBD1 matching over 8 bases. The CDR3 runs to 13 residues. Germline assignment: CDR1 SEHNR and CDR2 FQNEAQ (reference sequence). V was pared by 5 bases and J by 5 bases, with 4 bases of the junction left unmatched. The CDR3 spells CASSTTGAETQYF. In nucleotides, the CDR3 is TGTGCCAGCAGCACGACAGGGGCGGAGACCCAGTACTTC.

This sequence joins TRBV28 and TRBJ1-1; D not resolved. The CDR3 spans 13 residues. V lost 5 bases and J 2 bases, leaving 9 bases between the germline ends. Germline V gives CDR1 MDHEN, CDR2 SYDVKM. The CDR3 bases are TGTGCCAGCAGTACCAGTCTAAACACTGAAGCTTTCTTT. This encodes CASSTSLNTEAFF.

The CDR3 DNA is TGTGCCAGCAGCTTAGACAGGTGGTCAGGTGGCTACACCTTC. This sequence encodes CASSLDRWSGGYTF. The genes are TRBV7-9 and TRBJ1-2, with D possibly being TRBD1 (5 bases). With 1 base removed from V and 7 bases from J, the gap between germline ends came to 13 bases. In germline, CDR1 is SEHNR, CDR2 FQNEAQ (reference sequence). This CDR3 is built from 14 residues.

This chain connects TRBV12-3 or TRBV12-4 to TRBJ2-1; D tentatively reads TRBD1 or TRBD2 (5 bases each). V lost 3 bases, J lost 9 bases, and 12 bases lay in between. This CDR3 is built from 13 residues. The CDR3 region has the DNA TGTGCCAGCAGTTTTCGCGTGAGGGGTGAGCAGTTCTTC. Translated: CASSFRVRGEQFF.